The 21 T cell receptor beta chains below come from one sample, sequenced in a study of T cell repertoires in cytomegalovirus infection. TCRdb called the reads again in MiXCR, with one record for every CDR3 protein. This table has around 630,000 distinct CDR3 sequences, around 24% appearing once. The source material was CD8+ T cells from PBMCs. These receptors all stem from a human donor in good health (CMV status not recorded). Some clones in this sample may be carry-over from other donors' samples.

There are many counts of this clonotype. V and J are TRBV7-6 and TRBJ2-1; 7 nucleotides agree with TRBD1. Germline V gene lookup returns CDR1 SGHVS and CDR2 FNYEAQ. The CDR3 runs 18 residues. With V trimmed by 1 base and J by 3 bases, 12 bases remained unmatched. CDR3 bases: TGTGCCAGCAGCTTAGTAGGGGGCGAGTTATCCTTCTACAATGAGCAGTTCTTC. This gives the protein CASSLVGGELSFYNEQFF.

The chain carries TRBV6-2 or TRBV6-3 and TRBJ2-5; 7 nucleotides line up with TRBD1. This CDR3 is 16 amino acids long. The trim removed 4 bases at V and 5 bases at J, leaving 13 bases unmatched. Germline V CDR1 and CDR2: MNHEY, SVGEGT. The CDR3 region has the DNA TGTGCCAGCAGTTCCTGGACAGGAGGATTTTCGGAGACCCAGTACTTC. Protein: CASSSWTGGFSETQYF.

This clonotype was observed a few times. This chain connects TRBV28 to TRBJ1-1; possibly TRBD1 for D (6 bases). Trimming took 0 bases from V and 0 from J, leaving 14 bases between them. In germline, CDR1 is MDHEN, CDR2 SYDVKM. The CDR3 covers 17 residues. CDR3 sequence reads: CASSLWDRTNMNTEAFF. The DNA for the CDR3 is TGTGCCAGCAGTTTATGGGACAGAACGAACATGAACACTGAAGCTTTCTTT.

This clonotype was detected many times. The CDR3 sequence is CASSPGADTQYF. In DNA, the CDR3 is TGTGCCAGCAGCCCGGGAGCAGATACGCAGTATTTT. The chain has TRBV12-3 or TRBV12-4 and TRBJ2-3, with a tentative D call TRBD2 (6 bases). The CDR3 contains 12 residues. Deletions cut 6 bases from V and 4 bases from J, with 8 bases between.

This clonotype was observed a few times. The chain links TRBV20-1 to TRBJ2-7; no definite D call. CDR3 length: 12 residues. V was cut by 4 bases and J by 6 bases, with 13 bases left in between. CDR1 DFQATT and CDR2 SNEGSKA come from the germline V gene (reference sequence). CDR3 region: CSAIGMELEQYF. CDR3 sequence (DNA): TGCAGTGCTATTGGGATGGAGCTCGAGCAGTACTTC.

The chain carries TRBV6-5 and TRBJ2-5; D ambiguous. The V and J ends lost 6 bases and 1 base respectively, with 9 bases between them. Germline CDR1 reads MNHEY; CDR2 reads SVGAGI. This CDR3 spans 13 amino acids. This CDR3 is CASRLDPQETQYF. The DNA of the CDR3 is TGTGCCAGCAGATTGGACCCCCAAGAGACCCAGTACTTC.

The chain carries TRBV7-9 and TRBJ1-1; D is unresolved. The CDR3 contains 15 residues. Trimming cost V 5 bases and J 5 bases, with 18 bases left between them. Germline V gene lookup returns CDR1 SEHNR and CDR2 FQNEAQ (reference sequence). The CDR3 DNA reads TGTGCCAGCAGCCCACATATTAGGTCGGGGACTGAAGCTTTCTTT. Encoded protein: CASSPHIRSGTEAFF. Looking up the rest from reference TRBV7-9 and TRBJ1-1 gives the full variable domain: DTGVSQNPRHKITKRGQNVTFRCDPISEHNRLYWYRQTLGQGPEFLTYFQNEAQLEKSRLLSDRFSAERPKGSFSTLEIQRTEQGDSAMYLCASSPHIRSGTEAFFGQGTRLTVV.

This clonotype was observed a handful of times. This rearrangement joins TRBV25-1 to TRBJ2-5; D gene unclear. Germline V gene sequence: CDR1 MGHDK, CDR2 SYGVNS. V lost 4 bases, J lost 4 bases, and 13 bases lay in between. The CDR3 sequence is 14 residues long. CDR3 loop: CASSVYGWIETQYF. The DNA of the CDR3 is TGTGCCAGCAGTGTCTACGGTTGGATAGAGACCCAGTACTTC.

Comments on this clonotype: The junction differs from germline at one of its ends, possibly a read error. This chain uses TRBV7-8 with TRBJ2-4; 7 nucleotides match TRBD2. This CDR3 region has 13 residues. Germline CDR1 and CDR2: SGHVS and FQNEAQ. The CDR3 is CVSSVGLRDYTHF. The CDR3 nucleotides read TGTGTCAGCAGCGTCGGACTCCGGGACTATACACACTTC.

Many counts were recorded for this clonotype. The J gene is TRBJ2-7, the V gene TRBV28; D may match TRBD1 or TRBD2 (6 bases each). Germline CDR1 and CDR2: MDHEN and SYDVKM. The CDR3 loop spans 13 amino acids. V lost 5 bases to trimming and J lost 6 bases, with 14 bases between them. Here the CDR3 reads CASSLLGGSEQYV. DNA of the CDR3: TGTGCCAGCAGTCTGCTGGGGGGCAGCGAGCAGTACGTC.

This clonotype was recorded many times. V usage is TRBV7-2 and J usage is TRBJ2-7; 7 bases fit TRBD2. Germline loops: CDR1 SGHTA, CDR2 FQGNSA. The CDR3 is made up of 15 amino acids. The V gene end was trimmed by 4 bases and the J gene end by 0 bases; junction bases not matched to a gene: 6. The CDR3 protein is CASSSSGLSSYEQYF. Here the CDR3 DNA reads TGTGCCAGCAGCTCTAGCGGACTGAGCTCCTACGAGCAGTACTTC.

The chain joins TRBV12-5 to TRBJ1-1; no reliable D call. Trimming shortened V by 5 bases and J by 7 bases, and 14 bases separated the two germline ends. This CDR3 comprises 13 residues. The V gene's germline CDR1 is LGHNT and CDR2 FRNRAP. The DNA for the CDR3 is TGTGCTAGTGGTACCCCGCACCGCCTTGAAGCTTTCTTT. Translation gives CASGTPHRLEAFF. The full variable domain, in which reference TRBV12-5 and TRBJ1-1 provide the parts outside the CDR3, is DARVTQTPRHKVTEMGQEVTMRCQPILGHNTVFWYRQTMMQGLELLAYFRNRAPLDDSGMPKDRFSAEMPDATLATLKIQPSEPRDSAVYFCASGTPHRLEAFFGQGTRLTVV.

In its sample, this clonotype was seen many times. V usage is TRBV18 and J usage is TRBJ2-7, with a tentative D call TRBD1 (6 bases). The CDR3 is 14 residues long. Trimming took 2 bases from V and 3 from J, leaving 11 bases between them. The germline CDR1 and CDR2 sequences are KGHSH and LQKENI. CDR3 in DNA: TGTGCCAGCTCACCATCAGGGGAGAACTACGAGCAGTACTTC. Translation: CASSPSGENYEQYF.

This clonotype was counted only a few times. This chain connects TRBV6-6 to TRBJ1-5; D is perhaps TRBD1 (6 bases). Germline CDR1 and CDR2: MNHNY and SVGAGI (reference sequence). V dropped 5 bases and J dropped 5 bases, with 19 bases sitting between them. The CDR3 has 16 residues. The CDR3 nucleotides are TGTGCCAGCAGTCCGTCACAGGGTTGGGGGGATCAGCCCCAGCATTTT. Amino acids: CASSPSQGWGDQPQHF.

This clonotype was seen only a few times. The V gene is TRBV12-3 or TRBV12-4, the J gene TRBJ1-1; D is undetermined. The CDR3 has 14 residues. The germline V and J ends were trimmed by 1 base and 6 bases, with 12 bases remaining between them. CDR3 in DNA: TGTGCCAGCAGTTTAGTATCGGTGGAAGCTGAAGCTTTCTTT. As protein: CASSLVSVEAEAFF.

The chain carries TRBV13 and TRBJ2-7; D might be TRBD1 (6 bases). V was clipped by 1 base and J by 0 bases, with 10 bases between them. The CDR3 is 15 amino acids. In germline, CDR1 is PRHDT, CDR2 FYEKMQ (reference sequence). The CDR3 region is CASSLELDSSYEQYF. The CDR3, as DNA: TGTGCCAGCAGCTTAGAGTTGGACAGCTCCTACGAGCAGTACTTC.

This clonotype was seen ten or more times. The chain carries TRBV6-5 and TRBJ1-2, with 10 bases matching TRBD1. This CDR3 is 17 amino acids long. Looked up from germline, CDR1 is MNHEY and CDR2 is SVGAGI. V dropped 0 bases and J dropped 4; count of bases not matched to a gene: 8. The CDR3 protein is CASSYSFSGQGSYGYTF. In nucleotides, the CDR3 is TGTGCCAGCAGTTACTCGTTTTCGGGACAGGGGAGCTATGGCTACACCTTC.

The rearrangement uses TRBV28 and TRBJ2-5; 9 bases are a match to TRBD1. Germline CDR1 and CDR2: MDHEN and SYDVKM. V shed 2 bases and J 3 bases; nucleotides not matched to a gene: 4. CDR3 length: 15 residues. This CDR3 is CASSLVRDREETQYF. CDR3 coding DNA: TGTGCCAGCAGTTTAGTGCGGGACAGGGAAGAGACCCAGTACTTC.

The sample holds a few counts of this clonotype. J is TRBJ2-1 and V is TRBV6-2 or TRBV6-3; TRBD1 might be the D (7 bases). Trimming removed 10 bases from V and 5 bases from J, with 18 bases in between. Germline V gene lookup returns CDR1 MNHEY and CDR2 SVGEGT. This CDR3 is 14 amino acids long. CDR3 sequence: CATNYRGGNNEQFF. Written as DNA, the CDR3 is TGTGCCACCAACTACAGGGGAGGTAACAATGAGCAGTTCTTC.

This clonotype was recorded at least ten times. The chain's CDR3 is CATLLEGNPTDTQYF. The CDR3 bases are TGTGCCACCCTACTCGAGGGAAACCCGACAGATACGCAGTATTTT. V and J are TRBV10-3 and TRBJ2-3; TRBD2 might be the D (5 bases). Germline CDR1 ENHRY, CDR2 SYGVKD. The CDR3 extends over 15 amino acids. V gave up 10 bases and J gave up 3 bases, with 20 bases separating them.

This clonotype was counted ten times or more. The chain joins TRBV28 to TRBJ2-1; 7 nucleotides agree with TRBD1. V was pared by 6 bases and J by 3 bases, with 8 bases of the junction left unmatched. Germline V lookup: CDR1 MDHEN, CDR2 SYDVKM. The CDR3 is 15 residues long. The CDR3, as DNA: TGTGCCAGCAGGGGGGTGGACAGGCGCTACAATGAGCAGTTCTTC. Its translation: CASRGVDRRYNEQFF.